This T cell receptor (beta chain) was profiled in a study of T cells in Graves' hyperthyroidism and ophthalmopathy. Across the whole study: Staff took peripheral blood when the initial diagnosis was made, before any treatment began.

Study-level points and caveats: Progression to ophthalmopathy was predicted a median of 6.5 months early.

Turning to this clonotype: What it binds is not known.

Uncontrolled infection, other autoimmune disease, pregnancy or lactation excluded patients. PBMCs stemmed from around 10 ml fresh peripheral blood. RNA transcripts were the template for amplifying TCR beta CDR3 regions. An initial round of RT-PCR targeting the TCR CDR3 relied on the HTBI primer set. In TCRdb, the multiplex PCR reads were re-called with MiXCR into one record per CDR3 protein. In the table there are some 420,000 distinct CDR3 sequences, around 15% of which are singletons. This CDR3 is 15 amino acids long. CDR1 and CDR2 (germline): MNHEY, SVGAGI. V shed 0 bases and J 7 bases; nucleotides not matched to a gene: 3.

Sequencing was performed on blood. J is TRBJ1-6 and V is TRBV6-5; 7 positions agree with TRBD1. The TCR sequence derives from a woman younger than 35 with Graves' hyperthyroidism. The CDR3 reads CASSYSQGVNSPLHF. CDR3 sequence (DNA): TGTGCCAGCAGTTACTCGCAGGGGGTCAATTCACCCCTCCACTTT.